This entry features one TCR beta chain sequence. Its antigen is not identified. V shed 3 bases and J shed 0 bases, with 11 bases lying between them. CDR3 length equals 14 residues. CDR1 is GTSNPN and CDR2 is SVGIG in the germline V gene (reference sequence). Some clones are missing from TCRdb's copy, which holds only in-frame ones; the method was immunoSEQ multiplex PCR. The sample has fewer than 1 million clones, about 96% seen once. CD45RO negativity and positive selection for CCR7 defined naive CD8 cells, a population that excluded terminally differentiated effector memory CD45RA+ cells. The data were obtained in a study of shared clonotypes between healthy human individuals. Study results and limitations: Larger estimated richness was generally recorded for naive subsets relative to memory subsets.

The sequencing input was naive CD8+ T cells sorted from blood. The chain carries TRBV30 and TRBJ1-1; D possibly corresponds to TRBD1 (6 bases). This receptor was identified in a man aged 30 to 45 in good health. CDR3: CAWRRTALNTEAFF. In DNA, the CDR3 is TGTGCCTGGAGGAGGACAGCGCTGAACACTGAAGCTTTCTTT.